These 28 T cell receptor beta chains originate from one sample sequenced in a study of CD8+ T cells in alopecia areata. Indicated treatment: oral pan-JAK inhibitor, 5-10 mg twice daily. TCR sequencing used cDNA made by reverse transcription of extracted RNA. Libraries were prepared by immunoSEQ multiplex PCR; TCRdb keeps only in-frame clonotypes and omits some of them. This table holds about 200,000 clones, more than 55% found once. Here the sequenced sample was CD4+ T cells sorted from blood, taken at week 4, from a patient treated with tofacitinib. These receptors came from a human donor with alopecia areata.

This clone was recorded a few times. The CDR3 DNA reads TGCAGCGTTGATGGGGGTCGGCTCCAGAGCAATGAGCAGTTCTTC. Translated: CSVDGGRLQSNEQFF. V usage is TRBV29-1 and J usage is TRBJ2-1, with D perhaps matching TRBD1 or TRBD2 (5 bases each). The CDR3 contains 15 residues. CDR1 and CDR2 (germline): SQVTM, ANQGSEA. Between the trimmed V and J ends, which lost 3 bases and 6 bases, there was a span of 18 bases.

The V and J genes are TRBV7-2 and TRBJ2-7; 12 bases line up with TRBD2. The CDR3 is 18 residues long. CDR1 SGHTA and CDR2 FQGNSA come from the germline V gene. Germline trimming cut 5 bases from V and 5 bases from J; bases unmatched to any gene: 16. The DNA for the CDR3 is TGTGCCAGCAGCCAAGGGGCTAGCGGGGGGGCCATATCTAACGAGCAGTACTTC. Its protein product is CASSQGASGGAISNEQYF. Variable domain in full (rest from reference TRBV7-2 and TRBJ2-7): GAGVSQSPSNKVTEKGKDVELRCDPISGHTALYWYRQSLGQGLEFLIYFQGNSAPDKSGLPSDRFSAERTGGSVSTLTIQRTQQEDSAVYLCASSQGASGGAISNEQYFGPGTRLTVT.

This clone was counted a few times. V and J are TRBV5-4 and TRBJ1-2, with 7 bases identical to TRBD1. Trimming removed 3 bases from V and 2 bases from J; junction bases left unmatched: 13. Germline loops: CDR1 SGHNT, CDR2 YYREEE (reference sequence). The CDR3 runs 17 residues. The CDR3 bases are TGTGCCAGCAGCTCGAGGACAGGCCCTACAACCAACTATGGCTACACCTTC. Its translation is CASSSRTGPTTNYGYTF.

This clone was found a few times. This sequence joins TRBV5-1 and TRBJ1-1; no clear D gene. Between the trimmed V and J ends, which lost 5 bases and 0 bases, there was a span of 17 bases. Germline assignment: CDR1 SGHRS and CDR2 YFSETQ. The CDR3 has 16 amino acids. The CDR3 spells CASRFAAPFMNTEAFF. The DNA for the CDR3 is TGCGCCAGCAGGTTTGCCGCCCCCTTCATGAACACTGAAGCTTTCTTT. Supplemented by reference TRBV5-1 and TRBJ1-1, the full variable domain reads KAGVTQTPRYLIKTRGQQVTLSCSPISGHRSVSWYQQTPGQGLQFLFEYFSETQRNKGNFPGRFSGRQFSNSRSEMNVSTLELGDSALYLCASRFAAPFMNTEAFFGQGTRLTVV.

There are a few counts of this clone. CDR3 loop: CASSSRRDRGQGKYF. The CDR3 DNA reads as TGTGCCAGCAGTTCCAGAAGGGACAGGGGGCAGGGAAAGTACTTC. The V and J genes are TRBV28 and TRBJ2-7, with 12 positions matching TRBD1. CDR3 size: 15 residues. Per germline, CDR1 MDHEN and CDR2 SYDVKM. Trimming at V came to 4 bases and at J to 11 bases, leaving 12 bases not matched to a gene.

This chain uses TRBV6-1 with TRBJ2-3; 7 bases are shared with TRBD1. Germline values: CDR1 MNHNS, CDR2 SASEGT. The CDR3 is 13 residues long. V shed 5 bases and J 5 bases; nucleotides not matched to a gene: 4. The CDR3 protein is CASSPQGRDTQYF. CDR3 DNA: TGTGCCAGCAGTCCACAGGGGCGAGATACGCAGTATTTT.

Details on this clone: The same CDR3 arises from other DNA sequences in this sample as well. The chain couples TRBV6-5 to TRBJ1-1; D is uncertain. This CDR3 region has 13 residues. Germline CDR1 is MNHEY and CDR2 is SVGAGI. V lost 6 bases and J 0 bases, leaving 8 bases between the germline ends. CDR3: CASSRDLNTEAFF. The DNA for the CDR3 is TGTGCCAGCAGCCGCGACCTGAACACTGAAGCTTTCTTT.

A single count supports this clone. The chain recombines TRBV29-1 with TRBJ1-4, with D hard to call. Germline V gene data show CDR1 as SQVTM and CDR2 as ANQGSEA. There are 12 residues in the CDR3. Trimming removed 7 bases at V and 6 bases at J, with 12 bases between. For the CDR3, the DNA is TGCAGCGCGGCAGGTGATGATGAAAAACTGTTTTTT. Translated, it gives CSAAGDDEKLFF.

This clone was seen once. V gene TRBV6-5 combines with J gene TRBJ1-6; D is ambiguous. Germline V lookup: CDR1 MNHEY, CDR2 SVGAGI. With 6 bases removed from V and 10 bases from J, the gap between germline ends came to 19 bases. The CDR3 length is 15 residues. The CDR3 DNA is TGTGCCAGCAGGCCAGCGAAAGGGTTGAGCTCACCCCTCCACTTT. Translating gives CASRPAKGLSSPLHF.

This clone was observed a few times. CDR3 loop: CASSFLAGNTGELFF. Here the CDR3 DNA reads TGTGCCAGCAGCTTCCTAGCGGGGAACACCGGGGAGCTGTTTTTT. The chain recombines TRBV7-2 with TRBJ2-2; 8 nucleotides match TRBD2. The CDR3 has 15 amino acids. J gave up 1 base and V 3 bases, and 1 base lay outside the gene matches. The germline V gene encodes CDR1 SGHTA and CDR2 FQGNSA.

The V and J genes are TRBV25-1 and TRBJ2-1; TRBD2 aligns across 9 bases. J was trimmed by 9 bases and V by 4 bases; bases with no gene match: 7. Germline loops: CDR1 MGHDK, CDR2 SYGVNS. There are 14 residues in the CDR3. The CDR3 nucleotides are TGTGCCAGCAGTGCCCTTAGCGGGGGCTTTGAGCAGTTCTTC. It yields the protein CASSALSGGFEQFF. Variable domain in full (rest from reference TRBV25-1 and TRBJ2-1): EADIYQTPRYLVIGTGKKITLECSQTMGHDKMYWYQQDPGMELHLIHYSYGVNSTEKGDLSSESTVSRIRTEHFPLTLESARPSHTSQYLCASSALSGGFEQFFGPGTRLTVL.

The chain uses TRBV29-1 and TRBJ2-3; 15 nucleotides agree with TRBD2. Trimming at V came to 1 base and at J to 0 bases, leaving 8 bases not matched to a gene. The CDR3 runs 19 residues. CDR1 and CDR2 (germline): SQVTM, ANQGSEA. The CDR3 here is CSVEGTSGGVRTSTDTQYF. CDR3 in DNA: TGCAGCGTTGAAGGGACTAGCGGGGGGGTGCGGACTAGCACAGATACGCAGTATTTT.

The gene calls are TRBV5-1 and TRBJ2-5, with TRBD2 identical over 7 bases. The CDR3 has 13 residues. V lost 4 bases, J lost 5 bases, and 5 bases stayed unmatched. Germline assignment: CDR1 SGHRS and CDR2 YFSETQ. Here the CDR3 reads CASSPGGRETQYF. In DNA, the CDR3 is TGCGCCAGCAGCCCGGGGGGTAGGGAGACCCAGTACTTC.

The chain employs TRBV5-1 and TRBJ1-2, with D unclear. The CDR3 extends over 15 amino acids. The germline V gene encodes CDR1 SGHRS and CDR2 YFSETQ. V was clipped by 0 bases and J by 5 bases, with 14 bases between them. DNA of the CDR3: TGCGCCAGCAGCTTGGACGGTTCAGTGGGGTATGGCTACACCTTC. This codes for CASSLDGSVGYGYTF.

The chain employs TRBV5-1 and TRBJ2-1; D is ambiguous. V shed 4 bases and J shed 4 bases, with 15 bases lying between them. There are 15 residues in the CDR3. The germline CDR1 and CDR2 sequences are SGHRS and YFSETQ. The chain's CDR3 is CASSRYNEVYNEQFF. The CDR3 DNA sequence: TGCGCCAGCAGCCGATATAACGAGGTTTACAATGAGCAGTTCTTC.

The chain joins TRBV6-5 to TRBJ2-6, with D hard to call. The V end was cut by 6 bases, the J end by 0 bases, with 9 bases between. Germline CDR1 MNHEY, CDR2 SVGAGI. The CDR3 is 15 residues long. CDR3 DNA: TGTGCCAGCAGCCCTGTGATCTCTGGGGCCAACGTCCTGACTTTC. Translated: CASSPVISGANVLTF.

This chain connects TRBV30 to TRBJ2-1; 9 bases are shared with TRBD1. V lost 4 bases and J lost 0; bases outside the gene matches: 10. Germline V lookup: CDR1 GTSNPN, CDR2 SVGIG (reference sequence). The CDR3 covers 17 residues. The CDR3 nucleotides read TGTGCCTGGACAGCTACAGGGGGCTATTTCTCCTACAATGAGCAGTTCTTC. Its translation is CAWTATGGYFSYNEQFF. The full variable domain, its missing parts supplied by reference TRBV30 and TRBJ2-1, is SQTIHQWPATLVQPVGSPLSLECTVEGTSNPNLYWYRQAAGRGLQLLFYSVGIGQISSEVPQNLSASRPQDRQFILSSKKLLLSDSGFYLCAWTATGGYFSYNEQFFGPGTRLTVL.

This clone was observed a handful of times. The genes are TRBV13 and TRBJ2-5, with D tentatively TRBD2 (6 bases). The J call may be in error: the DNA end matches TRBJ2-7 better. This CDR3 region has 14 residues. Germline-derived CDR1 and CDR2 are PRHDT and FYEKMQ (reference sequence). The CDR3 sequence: CASSSHTGVNEQYF. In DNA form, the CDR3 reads TGTGCCAGCAGCTCCCATACGGGGGTAAACGAGCAGTACTTC.

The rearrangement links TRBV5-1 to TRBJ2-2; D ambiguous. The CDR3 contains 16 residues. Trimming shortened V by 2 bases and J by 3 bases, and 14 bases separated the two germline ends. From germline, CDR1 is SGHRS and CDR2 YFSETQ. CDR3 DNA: TGCGCCAGCAGCTTCAGCACGCTAATGGACACCGGGGAGCTGTTTTTT. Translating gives CASSFSTLMDTGELFF. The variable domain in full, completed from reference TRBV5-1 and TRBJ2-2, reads KAGVTQTPRYLIKTRGQQVTLSCSPISGHRSVSWYQQTPGQGLQFLFEYFSETQRNKGNFPGRFSGRQFSNSRSEMNVSTLELGDSALYLCASSFSTLMDTGELFFGEGSRLTVL.

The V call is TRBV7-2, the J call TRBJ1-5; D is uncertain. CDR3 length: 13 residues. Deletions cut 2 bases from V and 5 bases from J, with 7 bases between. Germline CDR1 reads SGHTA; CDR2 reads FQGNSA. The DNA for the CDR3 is TGTGCCAGCAGCTTAACGACCTATCAGCCCCAGCATTTT. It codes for CASSLTTYQPQHF.

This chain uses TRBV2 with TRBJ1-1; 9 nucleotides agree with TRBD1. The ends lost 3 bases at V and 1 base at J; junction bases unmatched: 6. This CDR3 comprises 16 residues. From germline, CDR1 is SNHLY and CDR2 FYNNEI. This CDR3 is CASSEIPDRGNTEAFF. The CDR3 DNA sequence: TGTGCCAGCAGTGAGATCCCGGACAGGGGGAACACTGAAGCTTTCTTT.

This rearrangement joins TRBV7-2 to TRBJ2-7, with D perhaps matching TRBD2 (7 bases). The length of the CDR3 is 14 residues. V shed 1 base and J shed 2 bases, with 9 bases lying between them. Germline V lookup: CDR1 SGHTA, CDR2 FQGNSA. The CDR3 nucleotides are TGTGCCAGCAGCTTAGGGCGGGGGCCCTACGAGCAGTACTTC. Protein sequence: CASSLGRGPYEQYF.

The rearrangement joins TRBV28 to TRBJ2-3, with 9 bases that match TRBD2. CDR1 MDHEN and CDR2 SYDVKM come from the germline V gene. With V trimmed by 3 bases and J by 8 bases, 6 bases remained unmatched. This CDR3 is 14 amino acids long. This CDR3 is CASSFSGGRITQYF. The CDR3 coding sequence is TGTGCCAGCAGTTTTAGCGGGGGCCGCATTACGCAGTATTTT.

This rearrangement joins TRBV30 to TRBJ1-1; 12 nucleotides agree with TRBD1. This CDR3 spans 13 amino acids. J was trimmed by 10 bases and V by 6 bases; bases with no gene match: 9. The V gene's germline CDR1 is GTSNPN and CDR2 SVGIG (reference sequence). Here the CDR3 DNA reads TGTGCCTGCCATGGGACAGGGGGCGATGTAGCTTTCTTT. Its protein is CACHGTGGDVAFF.

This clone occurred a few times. Here the CDR3 reads CASGRGGIYGYTF. In DNA, the CDR3 is TGTGCCAGCGGTCGGGGGGGGATCTATGGCTACACCTTC. V gene TRBV6-5 combines with J gene TRBJ1-2, with D tentatively TRBD1 (5 bases). The ends were cut back, 8 bases at V and 4 bases at J, with 14 bases in the middle. There are 13 residues in the CDR3. CDR1 is MNHEY and CDR2 is SVGAGI in the germline V gene.

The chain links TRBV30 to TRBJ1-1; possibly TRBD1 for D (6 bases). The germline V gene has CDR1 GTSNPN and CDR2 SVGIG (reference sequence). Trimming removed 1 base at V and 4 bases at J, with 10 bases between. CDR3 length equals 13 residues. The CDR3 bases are TGTGCCTGGAGTGATGGGGGCCTCACTGAAGCTTTCTTT. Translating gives CAWSDGGLTEAFF.

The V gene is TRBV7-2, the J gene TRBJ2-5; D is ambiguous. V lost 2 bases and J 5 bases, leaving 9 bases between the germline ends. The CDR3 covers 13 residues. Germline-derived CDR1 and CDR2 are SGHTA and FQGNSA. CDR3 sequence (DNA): TGTGCCAGCAGCTTATTGGGCATGGAGACCCAGTACTTC. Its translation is CASSLLGMETQYF.

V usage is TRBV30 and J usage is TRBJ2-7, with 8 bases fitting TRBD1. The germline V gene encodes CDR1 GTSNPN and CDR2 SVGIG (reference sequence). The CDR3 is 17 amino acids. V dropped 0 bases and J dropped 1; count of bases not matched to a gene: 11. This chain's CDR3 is CAWSVRPRDRYSYEQYF. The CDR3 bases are TGTGCCTGGAGTGTACGGCCCCGGGACAGGTATTCCTACGAGCAGTACTTC.